The TCR beta chain under discussion was sequenced for a study of a mutant IDH1 vaccine in newly diagnosed glioma. For the study at large: Prior therapy was radiotherapy, temozolomide, or both; most received both.

This clone was detected only once. Its antigen is not identified. As to time point: week 47, end of study. Doses comprised 300 ug of mutant IDH1 20-mer peptide each, plus topical imiquimod. All eight of the vaccinations patients received fell in weeks 1, 3, 5, 7, 11, 15, 19 and 23. Sequenced by immunoSEQ multiplex PCR; TCRdb stores in-frame clones only, minus some. The sample records 30,000 to 35,000 clones, 89% being singletons. Study findings and constraints: Top-clonotype changes in peripheral T cells seemed unrelated to pseudoprogression.

The origin of this receptor is a man aged 35 to 55 with glioma. Sequences were derived from PBMCs, sampled from a glioma patient whose treatment included an IDH1 peptide vaccine.

CDR3 protein: CASSQAAGRYNSPLHF. CDR3 in DNA: TGTGCCAGCAGCCAAGCTGCTGGACGGTATAATTCACCCCTCCACTTT. This chain links TRBV14 with TRBJ1-6, with D unclear. The CDR3 totals 16 residues. CDR1 is SGHDN and CDR2 is FVKESK in the germline V gene. The germline V and J ends were trimmed by 1 base and 4 bases, with 11 bases remaining between them.